This T cell receptor beta chain was recovered during a study of T cells in Graves' hyperthyroidism and ophthalmopathy. Regions amplified from RNA transcripts were the TCR beta CDR3 regions. The TCR CDR3 first-round RT-PCR relied on the HTBI primer set. MiXCR, run by TCRdb on the multiplex PCR reads, gives a single entry per CDR3 protein. Altogether 500,000 to 650,000 distinct CDR3 sequences are present, about 14% being singletons, with the ten largest covering 9.5% to 15%. Trimming cost V 0 bases and J 4 bases; bases outside gene matches: 14. The CDR3 has 18 residues. From germline, CDR1 is LGHDT and CDR2 YNNKEL (reference sequence). This clonotype was counted ten times or more.

This receptor was identified in a woman aged 45-65 years with Graves' ophthalmopathy. This rearrangement joins TRBV3-1 to TRBJ2-5; 7 bases match TRBD2. Sequencing used blood. CDR3 nucleotides: TGTGCCAGCAGCCAAGAGGCAGAACTTGGGACTAAGGGAGAGACCCAGTACTTC. It yields the protein CASSQEAELGTKGETQYF.